The clone carrying this T cell receptor (beta chain) has just a few counts. The target antigen is unknown. This entry comes from a study of blood T cells in healthy people across ages. A second 7 to 11 cycle PCR used barcoded and J-beta primers. TCRdb itself ran the 5' RACE reads through MiXCR, one entry per CDR3 protein. This repertoire shows 800,000 or so distinct CDR3 sequences, approximately 67% found once; its top ten account for around 30%. V was cut by 0 bases and J by 7 bases, with 13 bases left in between. CDR3 length: 14 residues. From germline, CDR1 is SGHRS and CDR2 YFSETQ. Study-level results: TCR beta diversity correlated strongly with naive T cell percentage. Long-lived donors exceeded aged donors in naive CD4+ cells and diversity.

This clonotype was sampled from a man aged 25-45 years in good health. V gene TRBV5-1 combines with J gene TRBJ2-5; the D gene is possibly TRBD1 (5 bases). Source material: blood. Here the CDR3 DNA reads TGCGCCAGCAGCTTGGAGCAGGGATTGGGGACCCAGTACTTC. Amino acid sequence: CASSLEQGLGTQYF. Using reference TRBV5-1 and TRBJ2-5 for the parts outside the CDR3, the full variable domain is KAGVTQTPRYLIKTRGQQVTLSCSPISGHRSVSWYQQTPGQGLQFLFEYFSETQRNKGNFPGRFSGRQFSNSRSEMNVSTLELGDSALYLCASSLEQGLGTQYFGPGTRLLVL.